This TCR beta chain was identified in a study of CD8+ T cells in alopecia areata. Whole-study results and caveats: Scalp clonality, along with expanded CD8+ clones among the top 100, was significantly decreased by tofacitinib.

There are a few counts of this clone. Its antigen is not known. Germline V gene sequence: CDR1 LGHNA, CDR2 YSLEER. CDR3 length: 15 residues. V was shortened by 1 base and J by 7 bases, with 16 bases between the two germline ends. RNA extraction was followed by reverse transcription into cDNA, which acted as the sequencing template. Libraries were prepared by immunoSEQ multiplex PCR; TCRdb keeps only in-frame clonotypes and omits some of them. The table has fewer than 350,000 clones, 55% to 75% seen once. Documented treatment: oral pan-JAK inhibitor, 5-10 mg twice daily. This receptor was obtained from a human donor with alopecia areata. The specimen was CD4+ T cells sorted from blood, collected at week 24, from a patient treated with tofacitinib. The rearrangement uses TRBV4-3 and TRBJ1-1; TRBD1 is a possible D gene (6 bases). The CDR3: CASSQGSSGHHEAFF. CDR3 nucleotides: TGCGCCAGCAGCCAAGGCTCCTCGGGACACCATGAAGCTTTCTTT.